This T cell receptor (beta chain) was found in a study of T cell changes during pregnancy in multiple sclerosis. Trimming removed 6 bases from V and 0 bases from J, with 15 bases in between. This CDR3 has 15 residues. Germline assignment: CDR1 MNHEY and CDR2 SVGAGI. Here immunoSEQ multiplex PCR was the method, and the copy in TCRdb shows in-frame clones only, minus some. Altogether over 75,000 clones are present, 85% to 95% being singletons, with the ten largest covering under 3%. This TCR came from a female donor with multiple sclerosis, enrolled in a pregnancy study. The sample in question was peripheral blood, obtained in the first trimester of pregnancy. The genes are TRBV6-5 and TRBJ2-7; the D gene is possibly TRBD1 (6 bases). The CDR3 is CASSLGAVGSYEQYF. DNA for the CDR3: TGTGCCAGCAGCCTGGGGGCGGTCGGCTCCTACGAGCAGTACTTC.